One T cell receptor (beta chain) is described in this entry. These data belong to a study of shared clonotypes between healthy human individuals. Study-level information: CD4 naive and CD4 memory each took three plates per donor, while CD8 naive took two and CD8 memory one.

Running of the assay took place at deep level. Profiling relied on immunoSEQ multiplex PCR, and the TCRdb table lists in-frame clones only, not all of them. The data show around 2.3 million clones, roughly 95% seen once. This clonotype was obtained from a man aged 18 to 30 in good health. The specimen was naive CD4+ T cells sorted from blood. The subset is: CD45RA+ positively selected.

CDR3 DNA: TGTGCCAGCACCCTAATGGGGTGGGAATCAGAGACCCAGTACTTC. Translated: CASTLMGWESETQYF. The rearrangement uses TRBV7-8 and TRBJ2-5, with D hard to call. Germline V gene data show CDR1 as SGHVS and CDR2 as FQNEAQ. The CDR3 is made up of 15 amino acids. Trimming took 7 bases from V and 4 from J, leaving 19 bases between them.